These 27 T cell receptor beta chains were sequenced from one sample in a study of cytomegalovirus exposure and HLA in healthy donors. The PCR ran on 60 Vbeta and 13 Jbeta primers. Clones were read by immunoSEQ multiplex PCR, and TCRdb kept only the in-frame ones, dropping some. There are a few hundred thousand clones in the sample; approximately 80% occur only once, and about 3% lies in the top ten. Source material: PBMCs. These receptors were obtained from a man aged 25-45 years in good health and CMV-seronegative.

The chain has TRBV7-9 and TRBJ1-2, with 9 bases that match TRBD1. In germline, CDR1 is SEHNR, CDR2 FQNEAQ (reference sequence). J gave up 6 bases and V 5 bases, and 7 bases lay outside the gene matches. The CDR3 is 14 amino acids. DNA of the CDR3: TGTGCCAGCAGCCGGGGACAGGGAAGTAATGGCTACACCTTC. This sequence encodes CASSRGQGSNGYTF. The complete variable domain, with remaining parts taken from reference TRBV7-9 and TRBJ1-2, reads DTGVSQNPRHKITKRGQNVTFRCDPISEHNRLYWYRQTLGQGPEFLTYFQNEAQLEKSRLLSDRFSAERPKGSFSTLEIQRTEQGDSAMYLCASSRGQGSNGYTFGSGTRLTVV.

This clone showed up just a few times. This chain joins TRBV6-5 and TRBJ1-4; 10 bases map to TRBD1. This CDR3 spans 14 amino acids. The germline gives CDR1 MNHEY, CDR2 SVGAGI. J gave up 11 bases and V 4 bases, and 7 bases lay outside the gene matches. This chain's CDR3 is CASSWGTGEGKLFF. In DNA, the CDR3 is TGTGCCAGCAGTTGGGGGACAGGGGAGGGGAAACTGTTTTTT.

The chain recombines TRBV6-1 with TRBJ2-2; D uncertain. Trimming took 7 bases from V and 4 from J, leaving 10 bases between them. This CDR3 has 13 residues. The V gene's germline CDR1 is MNHNS and CDR2 SASEGT. The CDR3 sequence is CASTITVTGELFF. The CDR3 DNA sequence: TGTGCCAGCACCATTACAGTCACCGGGGAGCTGTTTTTT.

The rearrangement uses TRBV5-4 and TRBJ2-2; D not certain. This CDR3 contains 16 residues. From germline, CDR1 is SGHNT and CDR2 YYREEE (reference sequence). V was trimmed by 1 base and J by 3 bases, leaving 13 bases between them. DNA of the CDR3: TGTGCCAGCAGCTTGCGCCGCAGCGCGGACACCGGGGAGCTGTTTTTT. It specifies CASSLRRSADTGELFF.

The chain uses TRBV7-9 and TRBJ1-4; D is ambiguous. Germline V gives CDR1 SEHNR, CDR2 FQNEAQ (reference sequence). V shed 3 bases and J shed 13 bases, with 15 bases lying between them. This CDR3 comprises 13 residues. CDR3 protein: CASSFGSGSRLFF. The DNA of the CDR3 is TGTGCCAGCAGCTTCGGGTCGGGAAGTAGACTGTTTTTT.

The chain joins TRBV2 to TRBJ2-5; 11 bases line up with TRBD2. Per germline, CDR1 SNHLY and CDR2 FYNNEI. This CDR3 contains 17 residues. V shed 2 bases and J 1 base; nucleotides not matched to a gene: 6. For the CDR3, the DNA is TGTGCCAGCAGTGAACTAGCGGGGGGCCCACCCCAAGAGACCCAGTACTTC. Translation: CASSELAGGPPQETQYF. The full variable domain, rest sourced from reference TRBV2 and TRBJ2-5, is EPEVTQTPSHQVTQMGQEVILRCVPISNHLYFYWYRQILGQKVEFLVSFYNNEISEKSEIFDDQFSVERPDGSNFTLKIRSTKLEDSAMYFCASSELAGGPPQETQYFGPGTRLLVL.

The genes are TRBV18 and TRBJ2-1, with a weak D call TRBD2 (5 bases). The V gene's germline CDR1 is KGHSH and CDR2 LQKENI. Trimming cost V 2 bases and J 5 bases, with 10 bases left between them. The CDR3 spans 14 residues. CDR3 bases: TGTGCCAGCTCACCATACCGAGCGGACAATGAGCAGTTCTTC. Its translation is CASSPYRADNEQFF.

The chain recombines TRBV6-5 with TRBJ1-2, with unresolved D. V was pared by 7 bases and J by 2 bases, with 8 bases between. This CDR3 is 12 amino acids long. The germline CDR1 and CDR2 sequences are MNHEY and SVGAGI. The CDR3: CASTARNYGYTF. Here the CDR3 DNA reads TGTGCCAGCACCGCTAGGAACTATGGCTACACCTTC.

The chain combines TRBV5-1 with TRBJ1-2; D gene unclear. V was pared by 0 bases and J by 5 bases, with 8 bases between. This CDR3 spans 13 amino acids. Germline V gene sequence: CDR1 SGHRS, CDR2 YFSETQ. The CDR3 DNA sequence: TGCGCCAGCAGCTTGGGGCGGATTTATGGCTACACCTTC. Its translation: CASSLGRIYGYTF.

The chain has TRBV11-2 and TRBJ2-3; 10 nucleotides match TRBD1. V lost 5 bases and J lost 1; bases outside the gene matches: 6. CDR3 length: 16 residues. Germline V gene lookup returns CDR1 SGHAT and CDR2 FQNNGV. As DNA, the CDR3 is TGTGCCAGCAGCCTAGCCGGGACAGGGGGCACAGATACGCAGTATTTT. This sequence encodes CASSLAGTGGTDTQYF.

DNA for the CDR3: TGTGCCAGCAGCGTAGATGGCAGGGGCCGGGATAATTCACCCCTCCACTTT. Translating gives CASSVDGRGRDNSPLHF. The J gene is TRBJ1-6, the V gene TRBV9, with D maybe TRBD1 (6 bases). V lost 0 bases, J lost 5 bases, and 15 bases lay in between. CDR3 length: 17 amino acids. Germline V gives CDR1 SGDLS, CDR2 YYNGEE.

The chain couples TRBV19 to TRBJ1-1; D gene ambiguous. V lost 2 bases and J 7 bases, leaving 20 bases between the germline ends. Germline-derived CDR1 and CDR2 are LNHDA and SQIVND (reference sequence). The CDR3 contains 16 residues. The DNA of the CDR3 is TGTGCCAGTAGTATACGGCAGAGGGTCGGTTTGGGTGAAGCTTTCTTT. Its translation: CASSIRQRVGLGEAFF.

The V and J genes are TRBV15 and TRBJ2-7; 7 positions match TRBD1. Germline V CDR1 and CDR2: LNHNV, YYDKDF (reference sequence). This CDR3 contains 15 residues. V was pared by 1 base and J by 4 bases, with 7 bases of the junction left unmatched. The CDR3 reads CATSRGLGTAYEQYF. Here the CDR3 DNA reads TGTGCCACCAGCAGAGGTTTAGGGACAGCATACGAGCAGTACTTC.

The CDR3 spells CASTPSGRPGSGSEQYF. CDR3 bases: TGCGCCAGCACGCCGTCCGGTAGGCCAGGATCTGGGAGCGAGCAGTACTTC. The chain carries TRBV5-1 and TRBJ2-7, with TRBD2 as a possible D gene (5 bases). This CDR3 is built from 17 residues. Germline V gene data show CDR1 as SGHRS and CDR2 as YFSETQ. Between the trimmed V and J ends, which lost 6 bases and 6 bases, there was a span of 28 bases. Variable domain in full (rest from reference TRBV5-1 and TRBJ2-7): KAGVTQTPRYLIKTRGQQVTLSCSPISGHRSVSWYQQTPGQGLQFLFEYFSETQRNKGNFPGRFSGRQFSNSRSEMNVSTLELGDSALYLCASTPSGRPGSGSEQYFGPGTRLTVT.

The chain is built from TRBV18 and TRBJ2-5, with 8 bases fitting TRBD1. The J call may be wrong; the DNA end is better matched by TRBJ2-7. Germline assignment: CDR1 KGHSH and CDR2 LQKENI. This CDR3 is built from 12 residues. In DNA, the CDR3 is TGTGCCAGCTCACCGACAGGGGCCGAGCAGTACTTC. Its protein is CASSPTGAEQYF.

With regard to this clone: The same CDR3 arises from other DNA sequences in this sample as well. CDR3 in amino acids: CASSYSRETQYF. DNA for the CDR3: TGTGCCAGCAGTTACAGTCGGGAGACCCAGTACTTC. The chain links TRBV6-5 to TRBJ2-5; the D is unclear. Germline V CDR1 and CDR2: MNHEY, SVGAGI. V was clipped by 2 bases and J by 5 bases, with 6 bases between them. The CDR3 is made up of 12 amino acids.

The chain is built from TRBV7-2 and TRBJ1-6, with 10 bases identical to TRBD1. Trimming removed 5 bases from V and 14 bases from J; junction bases left unmatched: 6. This CDR3 has 13 residues. The germline V gene has CDR1 SGHTA and CDR2 FQGNSA. Here the CDR3 DNA reads TGTGCCAGCAGCGGGACAGGGGATCGGTCCCTCCACTTT. The encoded protein is CASSGTGDRSLHF.

This clone was detected only a few times. V usage is TRBV7-3 and J usage is TRBJ2-5; the match to TRBD1 covers 9 bases. The V segment lost 5 bases and the J segment 4 bases; nucleotides outside the gene matches: 8. This CDR3 is built from 15 residues. Germline CDR1 is SGHTA and CDR2 is FQGTGA. CDR3 bases: TGTGCCAGCAGCCCAGGACAGGGGCTGCGAGAGACCCAGTACTTC. It encodes CASSPGQGLRETQYF. The whole variable domain, remainder taken from reference TRBV7-3 and TRBJ2-5, is GAGVSQTPSNKVTEKGKYVELRCDPISGHTALYWYRQSLGQGPEFLIYFQGTGAADDSGLPNDRFFAVRPEGSVSTLKIQRTERGDSAVYLCASSPGQGLRETQYFGPGTRLLVL.

The genes are TRBV2 and TRBJ1-2; D is possibly TRBD1 (5 bases). Germline V gives CDR1 SNHLY, CDR2 FYNNEI. The CDR3 runs to 14 residues. Trimming cost V 2 bases and J 2 bases, with 9 bases left between them. CDR3 loop: CASSEPTENYGYTF. In nucleotides, the CDR3 is TGTGCCAGCAGTGAACCGACAGAAAACTATGGCTACACCTTC.

This clone was seen a handful of times. The chain links TRBV7-2 to TRBJ1-2; D is uncertain. The V gene lost 5 bases and the J gene lost 4 bases, with 17 bases spanning the gap. CDR3 size: 15 residues. Germline V lookup: CDR1 SGHTA, CDR2 FQGNSA. CDR3 DNA: TGTGCCAGCAGCCTCCTCGTCCCCTACCGCTATGGCTACACCTTC. Translating it yields CASSLLVPYRYGYTF.

This clone was observed a handful of times. This chain's CDR3 is CASSYSGGGNEQFF. CDR3 nucleotide sequence: TGTGCCAGCAGTTACAGCGGGGGGGGCAATGAGCAGTTCTTC. V and J are TRBV6-5 and TRBJ2-1, with TRBD2 matching over 10 bases. This CDR3 region has 14 residues. J lost 6 bases, V lost 2 bases, and 1 base had no gene match. CDR1 and CDR2 (germline): MNHEY, SVGAGI.

The sample holds a few counts of this clone. The chain carries TRBV5-6 and TRBJ1-1, with D possibly TRBD1 on 5 matching bases. Trimming removed 1 base at V and 1 base at J, with 17 bases between. Germline CDR1 reads SGHDT; CDR2 reads YYEEEE. The CDR3 totals 17 residues. The CDR3 loop is CASSLRGPGTPNTEAFF. The DNA of the CDR3 is TGTGCCAGCAGCTTGCGTGGGCCAGGGACTCCGAACACTGAAGCTTTCTTT.

The V gene is TRBV6-6, the J gene TRBJ1-3, with 7 positions matching TRBD1. CDR1 and CDR2 from the germline V gene are MNHNY and SVGAGI (reference sequence). The CDR3 extends over 15 amino acids. V was clipped by 2 bases and J by 0 bases; unmatched bases: 1. CDR3 nucleotides: TGTGCCAGCAGTTACGGGACAGTCTCTGGAAACACCATATATTTT. This codes for CASSYGTVSGNTIYF.

The V and J genes are TRBV28 and TRBJ1-2; D is ambiguous. The V end lost 6 bases, the J end lost 5 bases, and 13 bases lay between the germline ends. This CDR3 is 13 amino acids long. CDR1 is MDHEN, CDR2 SYDVKM, per germline. CDR3 amino acids: CASRDNPGYGYTF. CDR3 sequence (DNA): TGTGCCAGCAGGGATAACCCGGGGTATGGCTACACCTTC.

The gene calls are TRBV11-3 and TRBJ1-1; no clear D. Looked up from germline, CDR1 is SGHNT and CDR2 is YENEEA. Trimming took off 2 bases at V and 1 base at J, with 5 bases between the two ends. The CDR3 covers 13 residues. Here the CDR3 DNA reads TGTGCCAGCAGCTTAACTAGGAACACTGAAGCTTTCTTT. It codes for CASSLTRNTEAFF.

Comment on this clone: Sequence at one end of the junction differs from germline and may be a read error. The genes are TRBV5-1 and TRBJ2-6, with 11 bases lining up with TRBD1. The CDR3 covers 19 residues. Germline V gene data show CDR1 as SGHRS and CDR2 as YFSETQ. The CDR3 DNA sequence: TGCGCCAGCAGCTTCCCTCGGACAGGGGGCTACTCTGGGGCCAGCGTCCTGACTTTC. Its protein is CASSFPRTGGYSGASVLTF. Full variable domain (missing parts from reference TRBV5-1 and TRBJ2-6): KAGVTQTPRYLIKTRGQQVTLSCSPISGHRSVSWYQQTPGQGLQFLFEYFSETQRNKGNFPGRFSGRQFSNSRSEMNVSTLELGDSALYLCASSFPRTGGYSGASVLTFGAGSRLTVL.

The rearrangement joins TRBV4-2 to TRBJ2-1, with 7 bases that match TRBD1. Germline V CDR1 and CDR2: LGHNA, YNFKEQ. With V trimmed by 1 base and J by 8 bases, 14 bases remained unmatched. The CDR3 spans 17 residues. CDR3 region: CASSQASEGTEVHEQFF. The DNA of the CDR3 is TGTGCCAGCAGCCAAGCCTCCGAGGGGACAGAAGTGCATGAGCAGTTCTTC.